This TCR beta chain was retrieved from a study of regulatory T cells in long-lasting Graves disease. In its sample, this clonotype was seen a few times. Its antigen is currently unknown. Broader study findings: The study found TRBV28, TRBJ1-2 and TRBJ2-5 favored in persistent disease.

As to time point: persistent/refractory GD, antithyroid drugs over 5 years with positive TRAb. PBMC-extracted RNA yielded the TCR library. Germline V lookup: CDR1 SGHRS, CDR2 YFSETQ. The CDR3 contains 15 residues. Trimming took off 2 bases at V and 0 bases at J, with 11 bases between the two ends. Arm-PCR of CDR3 regions with iRepertoire HTBI primers generated TCR beta libraries. TCRdb itself ran the multiplex PCR reads through MiXCR, one entry per CDR3 protein. The sample records around 400,000 distinct CDR3 sequences, 23% being singletons. The specimen was peripheral blood mononuclear cells (PBMCs), collected when the disease was refractory, from a patient treated with antithyroid drugs. The chain recombines TRBV5-1 with TRBJ2-5; D call uncertain. This receptor was identified in a woman in her thirties or forties with Graves disease. Written as DNA, the CDR3 is TGCGCCAGCAGCTTTAGTTTTGGGAACCAAGAGACCCAGTACTTC. Its translation is CASSFSFGNQETQYF.